This T cell receptor beta chain was recovered during a study of blood T cell repertoires in COVID-19. Some clones are missing from TCRdb's copy, which holds only in-frame ones; the method was immunoSEQ multiplex PCR. The table records under 450,000 clones, around 86% of them present only once. This clone was seen a single time. There are 15 residues in the CDR3. CDR1 SEHNR and CDR2 FQNEAQ come from the germline V gene (reference sequence). Trimming removed 1 base from V and 8 bases from J, with 14 bases in between. This sequence was found in a woman between 50 and 59 years old who had recovered from COVID-19. The gene calls are TRBV7-9 and TRBJ1-4; D might be TRBD1 (6 bases). Sequencing used PBMCs or T cells enriched from blood (not recorded which). The CDR3 reads CASSLEGQTGEKLFF. CDR3 sequence (DNA): TGTGCCAGCAGCTTAGAAGGACAGACTGGGGAAAAACTGTTTTTT.